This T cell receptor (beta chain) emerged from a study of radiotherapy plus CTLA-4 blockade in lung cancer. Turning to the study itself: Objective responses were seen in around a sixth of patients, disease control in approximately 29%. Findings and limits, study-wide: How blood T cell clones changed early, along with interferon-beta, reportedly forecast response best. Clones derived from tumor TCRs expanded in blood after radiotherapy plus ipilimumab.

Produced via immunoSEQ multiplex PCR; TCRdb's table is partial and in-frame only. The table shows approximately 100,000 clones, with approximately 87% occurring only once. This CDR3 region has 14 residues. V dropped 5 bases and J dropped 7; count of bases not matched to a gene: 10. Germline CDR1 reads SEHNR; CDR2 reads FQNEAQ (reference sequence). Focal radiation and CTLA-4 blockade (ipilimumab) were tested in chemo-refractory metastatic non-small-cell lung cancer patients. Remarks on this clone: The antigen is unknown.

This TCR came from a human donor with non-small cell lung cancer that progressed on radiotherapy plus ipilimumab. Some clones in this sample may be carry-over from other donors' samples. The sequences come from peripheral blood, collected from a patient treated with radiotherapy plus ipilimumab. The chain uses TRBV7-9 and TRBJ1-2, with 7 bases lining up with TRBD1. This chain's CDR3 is CASSGFRQGIGYTF. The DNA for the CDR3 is TGTGCCAGCAGCGGCTTTAGACAGGGCATTGGCTACACCTTC.